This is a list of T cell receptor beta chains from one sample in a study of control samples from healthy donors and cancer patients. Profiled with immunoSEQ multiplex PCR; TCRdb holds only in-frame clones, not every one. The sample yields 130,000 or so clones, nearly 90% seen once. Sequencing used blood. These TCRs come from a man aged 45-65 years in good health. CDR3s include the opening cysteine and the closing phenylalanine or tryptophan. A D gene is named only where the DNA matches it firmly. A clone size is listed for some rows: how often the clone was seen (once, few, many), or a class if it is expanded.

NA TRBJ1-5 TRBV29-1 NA CSAKNGTDNYSNQPQHF TGCAGCGCCAAGAACGGGACCGACAATTATAGCAATCAGCCCCAGCATTTT
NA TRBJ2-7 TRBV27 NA CASKLGGPYEQYF TGTGCCAGCAAACTGGGTGGCCCCTACGAGCAGTACTTC
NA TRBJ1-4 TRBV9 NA CASSATGGANEKLFF TGTGCCAGCAGCGCCACGGGAGGGGCTAATGAAAAACTGTTTTTT
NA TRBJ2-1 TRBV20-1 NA CSPTGSNEQFF TGCAGCCCTACCGGTTCCAATGAGCAGTTCTTC
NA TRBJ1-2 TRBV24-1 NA CATSGPGPANYGYTF TGTGCCACCAGTGGCCCCGGGCCCGCAAACTATGGCTACACCTTC
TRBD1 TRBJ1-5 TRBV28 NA CASSYRDRGVQPQHF TGTGCCAGCAGTTATAGGGACAGGGGGGTTCAGCCCCAGCATTTT
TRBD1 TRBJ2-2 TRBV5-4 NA CASSPEQGAMTGELFF TGTGCCAGCAGCCCCGAACAGGGGGCGATGACCGGGGAGCTGTTTTTT
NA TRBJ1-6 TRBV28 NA CASSPINSPLHF TGTGCCAGCAGCCCCATTAATTCACCCCTCCACTTT
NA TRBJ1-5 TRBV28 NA CASSLSPDTGNQPQHF TGTGCCAGCAGTTTATCCCCGGACACCGGCAATCAGCCCCAGCATTTT
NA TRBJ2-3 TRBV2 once CASSDSRGGGASSTDTQYF TGTGCCAGCAGTGACTCAAGGGGAGGCGGGGCTTCTAGCACAGATACGCAGTATTTT
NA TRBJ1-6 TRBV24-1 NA CATSDPPVRVGPLHF TGTGCCACCAGTGATCCCCCGGTGAGGGTGGGACCCCTCCACTTT
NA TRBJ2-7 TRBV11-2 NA CASMPLGGLYEQYF TGTGCCAGCATGCCCCTGGGGGGCCTCTACGAGCAGTACTTC
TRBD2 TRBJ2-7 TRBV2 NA CASSPGLVSYEQYF TGTGCCAGCAGCCCAGGACTAGTCTCCTACGAGCAGTACTTC
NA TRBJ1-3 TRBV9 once CASSEHFSTGNTIYF TGTGCCAGCAGCGAGCACTTCAGCACTGGAAACACCATATATTTT
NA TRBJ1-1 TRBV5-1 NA CASSFTPSTGNTEAFF TGCGCCAGCAGCTTTACCCCCTCGACAGGGAACACTGAAGCTTTCTTT
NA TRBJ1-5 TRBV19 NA CASSPGYQPQHF TGTGCCAGTAGTCCCGGGTATCAGCCCCAGCATTTT
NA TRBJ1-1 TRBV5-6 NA CASSFLGALNTEAFF TGTGCCAGCAGCTTTCTGGGGGCATTGAACACTGAAGCTTTCTTT
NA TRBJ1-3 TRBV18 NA CASSPQDRGTGNTIYF TGTGCCAGCTCACCCCAAGACCGGGGGACTGGAAACACCATATATTTT
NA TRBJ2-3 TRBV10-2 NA CASSQRPSTDTQYF TGCGCCAGCAGTCAACGCCCTAGCACAGATACGCAGTATTTT
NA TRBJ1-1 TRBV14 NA CASSQEGLTEAFF TGTGCCAGCAGCCAAGAAGGACTCACTGAAGCTTTCTTT
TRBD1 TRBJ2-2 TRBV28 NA CASSLLSGGPGELFF TGTGCCAGCAGTTTACTGTCAGGGGGCCCCGGGGAGCTGTTTTTT
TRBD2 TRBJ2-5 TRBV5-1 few CASSLGLSAGGLQETQYF TGCGCCAGCAGCTTGGGTTTATCCGCGGGGGGGCTCCAAGAGACCCAGTACTTC
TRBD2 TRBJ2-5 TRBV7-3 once CASSPSGLAGKETQYF TGTGCCAGCAGCCCCTCGGGACTAGCGGGTAAAGAGACCCAGTACTTC
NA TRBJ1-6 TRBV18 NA CASSAGQANSPLHF TGTGCCAGCTCAGCGGGGCAGGCTAATTCACCCCTCCACTTT
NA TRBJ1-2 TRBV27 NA CATGRNLGYGYTF TGTGCCACGGGACGTAATTTGGGCTATGGCTACACCTTC
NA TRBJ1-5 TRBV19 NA CASTWARGNQPQHF TGTGCCAGTACGTGGGCGAGGGGCAATCAGCCCCAGCATTTT
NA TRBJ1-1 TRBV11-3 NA CASSLGRVGTEAFF TGTGCCAGCAGCTTAGGCAGGGTAGGCACTGAAGCTTTCTTT